The T cell receptor beta chain under discussion was sequenced for a study of cytotoxic CD8 clonotypes in ibrutinib-treated CLL. Study-wide context: Patients attained some 24 partial and 2 complete responses; at median about 74 months, approximately 14 remained remitted while around twelve progressed.

Germline V gene sequence: CDR1 MNHNY, CDR2 SVGAGI (reference sequence). V shed 2 bases, J shed 3 bases, and the junction held 6 bases outside the gene matches. This CDR3 comprises 15 residues. Some clones are missing from TCRdb's copy, which holds only in-frame ones; the method was immunoSEQ multiplex PCR. The table lists 73,000 or so clones, more than 60% of them singletons. Investigators sourced approximately 2.1 micrograms of genomic DNA from cryopreserved PBMCs for TCR beta libraries. In the case of this clone: Its specificity is unknown.

Study outcomes and limitations: Public clonotypes were uncommon and contracted or stayed stable on treatment.

The clonotype was recovered from a human donor with chronic lymphocytic leukemia. The specimen was PBMCs, collected after 12 months of ibrutinib treatment. The chain uses TRBV6-6 and TRBJ1-2; 7 bases agree with TRBD1. The CDR3 DNA sequence: TGTGCCAGCAGTTACCTCGGCAGGGGGGACTATGGCTACACCTTC. Translating it yields CASSYLGRGDYGYTF.